This note documents a single T cell receptor (beta chain) sequence. What antigen it recognizes has not been identified. Base-call qualities are not available, and no considerably larger clone is one nucleotide away. The data originate from a study of blood T cell repertoires in COVID-19 (dated by TCRdb to between 2020 and 2021). For context, the study as a whole: Collaborator samples came from the United States, Italy and Spain and covered acute and convalescent phases of COVID-19. Where available, HLA class I and class II types were obtained from metadata supplied by the sample provider rather than from assay-based typing. Samples came from the ongoing ImmuneRACE study (first 160 participants) plus 1,254 subjects from 6 global collaborators. The repertoires were released in a freely available public database meant as a resource for research on the immune response to SARS-CoV-2. Sample metadata almost always included a de-identified subject ID, COVID-19 status, age in years and sex. The prospective study material was composed of cDNA or gDNA derived from T cells, B-cell-depleted T cells, or PBMCs. The dataset comprised deeply sampled blood TCRbeta repertoires from subjects exposed to, actively infected with, or recovered from COVID-19.

Study-level results and caveats: The quantity of clinical and demographic metadata differed by source and by participant and was supplied without curation.

The immunoSEQ Assay, a bias-controlled multiplex PCR, was used to amplify TCRbeta CDR3 regions from genomic DNA. The authors' analysis ran thus. Nucleated cell counts per sample were estimated from amplification of reference gene primers within the assay. Sequence reads were collapsed and filtered to measure the absolute abundance of every unique TCRbeta CDR3 rearrangement. For each sample, productive Simpson clonality was calculated as the square root of Simpson's diversity index across productive rearrangements. TCRdb carries this immuneACCESS record with in-frame sequences only. Its versions omit some clonotypes, under half of them owing to an unresolved V gene in the studies checked, with the rest unexplained. The DNA gave D and trimming, while V, J and clone size come from that table. For this sample the table gives about 98,000 clones, of which about 85% were detected only once. Around 11% of the sample lies in the top ten.

The CDR3 goes from the cysteine to the phenylalanine over 15 residues. Solely the CDR3 DNA is kept, with 45 bases framed from the first base. At the junction V is shortened by 1 base and J by 4 bases, with 17 bases in between. From the germline V gene (reference sequence), CDR1 is GTSNPN and CDR2 is SVGIG. Whole blood was collected in K2EDTA tubes by collaborating institutions according to the institutions' own protocols. Collaborator samples were shipped for TCRbeta analysis as frozen whole blood, isolated PBMCs, or DNA extracted from either sample type. Material for sequencing was peripheral blood. The sequence links TRBV30 to TRBJ2-7; a tentative D match to TRBD1 spans 5 bases. This TCR derives from an elderly woman with acute or convalescent COVID-19. The nucleotide sequence reads as follows: TGTGCCTGGAGTGGGGCAGGGAAGAAGGGGTACGAGCAGTACTTC. Its coded protein is CAWSGAGKKGYEQYF.